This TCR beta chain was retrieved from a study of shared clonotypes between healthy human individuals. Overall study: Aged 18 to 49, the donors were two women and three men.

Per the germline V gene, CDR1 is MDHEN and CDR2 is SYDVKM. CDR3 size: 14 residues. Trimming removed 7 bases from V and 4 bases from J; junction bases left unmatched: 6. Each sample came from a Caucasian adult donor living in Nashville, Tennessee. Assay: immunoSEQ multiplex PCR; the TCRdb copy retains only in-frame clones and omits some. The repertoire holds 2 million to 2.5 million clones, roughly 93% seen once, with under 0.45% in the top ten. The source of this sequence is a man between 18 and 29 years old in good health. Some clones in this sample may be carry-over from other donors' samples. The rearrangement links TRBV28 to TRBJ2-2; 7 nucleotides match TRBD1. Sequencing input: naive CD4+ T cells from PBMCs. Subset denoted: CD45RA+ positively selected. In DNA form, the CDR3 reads TGTGCCAGCAAGACAGGGCGGCGCACCGGGGAGCTGTTTTTT. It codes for CASKTGRRTGELFF.